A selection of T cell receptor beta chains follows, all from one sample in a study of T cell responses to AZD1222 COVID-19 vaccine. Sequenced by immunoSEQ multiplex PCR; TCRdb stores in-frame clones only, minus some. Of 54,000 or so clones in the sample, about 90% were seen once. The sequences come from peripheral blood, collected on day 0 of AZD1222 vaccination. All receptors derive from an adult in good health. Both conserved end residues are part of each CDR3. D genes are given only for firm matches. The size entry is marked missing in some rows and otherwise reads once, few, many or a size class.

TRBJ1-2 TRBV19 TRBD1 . TGTGCCAGCTTCGACAGGGACTATGGCTACACCTTC CASFDRDYGYTF
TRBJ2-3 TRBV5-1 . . TGCGCCAGCAGCTTGGCCGGGACCCCAACAGATACGCAGTATTTT CASSLAGTPTDTQYF
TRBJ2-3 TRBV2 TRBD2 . TGTGCCAGCAGTGAATTTGGGGACTACCGCACAGATACGCAGTATTTT CASSEFGDYRTDTQYF
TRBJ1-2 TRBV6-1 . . TGTGCCAGCAGTGAATCCGGGGGTGTTGCCTATGGCTACACCTTC CASSESGGVAYGYTF
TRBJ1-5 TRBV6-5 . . TGTGCCAGCAGTAGAGTCCTCCATCAGCCCCAGCATTTT CASSRVLHQPQHF
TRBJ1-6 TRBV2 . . TGTGCCAGCAATGACCGACCAAATAATTCACCCCTCCACTTT CASNDRPNNSPLHF
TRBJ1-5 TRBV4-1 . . TGCGCCAGCAGCCAAGATCGGGAGACTAATCAGCCCCAGCATTTT CASSQDRETNQPQHF
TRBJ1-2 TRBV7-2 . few TGTGCCAGCAGCTTGTACAGGGATGATGGCTACACCTTC CASSLYRDDGYTF
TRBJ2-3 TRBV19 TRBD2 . TGTGCCAGTAGTATCGGCGGGAGTTGGACAGATACGCAGTATTTT CASSIGGSWTDTQYF
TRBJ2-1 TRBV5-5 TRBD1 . TGTGCCAGCAGCAACGGACAGGGGGGCAATGAGCAGTTCTTC CASSNGQGGNEQFF
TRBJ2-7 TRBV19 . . TGTGCCAGTAGTATAGCGTCTGGGGTCGAGCAGTACTTC CASSIASGVEQYF
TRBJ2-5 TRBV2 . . TGTGCCAGCAGTGTGAGGCGGAACCAAGAGACCCAGTACTTC CASSVRRNQETQYF
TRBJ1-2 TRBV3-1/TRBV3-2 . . TGTGCCAGCAGCCTTTCTCCGGAGGGGGGAAGGTACACCTTC CASSLSPEGGRYTF
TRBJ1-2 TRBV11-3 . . TGTGCCAGCAGCCCTGGCCGGAACTATGGCTACACCTTC CASSPGRNYGYTF
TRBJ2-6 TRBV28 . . TGTGCCAGCATCCCCGGCCTCGACTACAAGGGGCATCCGTCTGGGGCCAACGTCCTGACTTTC CASIPGLDYKGHPSGANVLTF
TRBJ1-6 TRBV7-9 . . TGTGCCAGCAGCCCCACCGGGACCGATAATTCACCCCTCCACTTT CASSPTGTDNSPLHF
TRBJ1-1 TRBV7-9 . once TGTGCCAGCAGCTTTGGAAGTTGGAACACTGAAGCTTTCTTT CASSFGSWNTEAFF
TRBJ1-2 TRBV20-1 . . TGCAGTGGGACGTGGAACGGTGGCTACACCTTC CSGTWNGGYTF
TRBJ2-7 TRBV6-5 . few TGTGCCAGCAGTTCGGGGGAAGGGACCTACGAGCAGTACTTC CASSSGEGTYEQYF
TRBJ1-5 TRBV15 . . TGTGCCACCAGCAGCCTTCGGGATCAGCCCCAGCATTTT CATSSLRDQPQHF
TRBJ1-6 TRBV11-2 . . TGTGCCAGCAGCGTACGGTGGAGGGATAATTCACCCCTCCACTTT CASSVRWRDNSPLHF
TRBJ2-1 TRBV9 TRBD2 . TGTGCCAGCAGCGCTAGCGGGAGGGGGGTCAATGAGCAGTTCTTC CASSASGRGVNEQFF
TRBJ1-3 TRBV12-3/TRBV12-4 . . TGTGCCAGCAGTGGACAAGCTGGAAACACCATATATTTT CASSGQAGNTIYF
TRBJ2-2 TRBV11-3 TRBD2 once TGTGCCAGCAGCCCGGTAGCGGGGAACACCGGGGAGCTGTTTTTT CASSPVAGNTGELFF
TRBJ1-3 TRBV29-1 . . TGCAGCGTCAGGACTGACTCTGGAAACACCATATATTTT CSVRTDSGNTIYF
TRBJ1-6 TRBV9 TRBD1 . TGTGCCAGCAGCGCCAATACAGGGGCCAATTCACCCCTCCACTTT CASSANTGANSPLHF
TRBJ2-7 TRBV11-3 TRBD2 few TGTGCCAGCAGCTCAACGAGACTAGCGGGGACCCCTCGGGAGCAGTACTTC CASSSTRLAGTPREQYF
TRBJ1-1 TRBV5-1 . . TGCGCCAGCAGCCAGGCCCTGAGCAGTTGGAACACTGAAGCTTTCTTT CASSQALSSWNTEAFF
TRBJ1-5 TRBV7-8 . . TGTGCCAGCAGTCCGGACAGCGCAAATCAGCCCCAGCATTTT CASSPDSANQPQHF